Reported below is one T cell receptor (beta chain). Its specificity is unknown. These data belong to a study of CD8+CD57+ T cells in acquired aplastic anemia. The template used for profiling TCR beta VDJ and CDR3 was genomic DNA. One entry per CDR3 protein results from TCRdb running MiXCR on the reads. This sample has about 200,000 distinct CDR3 sequences, with less than 75% found just once. Broader study findings: Both patients and controls carried the same twenty-nine CD8+ CDR3 sequences. Patients and controls had CD8+ Simpson's diversity values that were not significantly distinct.

The CDR3 has 13 residues. CDR1 and CDR2 from the germline V gene are SGHKS and YYEKEE (reference sequence). The V segment lost 1 base and the J segment 8 bases; nucleotides outside the gene matches: 5. Previously, flow cytometry had revealed CD8+CD57+ cell expansion in the patients chosen for sequencing. Every one of the patients had aplastic anemia (severe, acquired). The clonotype originates from a human donor with aplastic anemia. The sample was sorted CD4+, CD8+, or CD8+CD57+ T cells (not recorded which) from PBMCs. The chain carries TRBV5-5 and TRBJ1-1, with TRBD1 identical over 7 bases. DNA for the CDR3: TGTGCCAGCAGCTTGCAGGGGGGCGACGAAGCTTTCTTT. This gives the protein CASSLQGGDEAFF.